This T cell receptor beta chain is from a study of cytomegalovirus exposure and HLA in healthy donors. Findings of the study overall: In a later analysis, TCR beta V- and J-gene trimming showed a link to a missense DCLRE1C variant. According to a later analysis, donors in an Asian-associated ancestry cluster reportedly had fewer N-insertions than the approximately 670-donor mean.

As concerns this clone: Its antigen is as yet unknown.

Trimming took 6 bases from V and 5 from J, leaving 11 bases between them. Per germline, CDR1 ENHRY and CDR2 SYGVKD. The CDR3 length is 13 residues. 60 Vbeta and 13 Jbeta primers were used in PCR. Profiled with immunoSEQ multiplex PCR; TCRdb holds only in-frame clones, not every one. The repertoire includes roughly 69,000 clones, approximately 70% of them detected once, and 14% sits in the top ten. The TCR comes from a male donor in good health and CMV-seropositive. The V call is TRBV10-3, the J call TRBJ1-5; a possible D gene is TRBD1 (6 bases). Sequencing was carried out using PBMCs. As DNA, the CDR3 is TGTGCCATCAGCCACAGGGACGATCAGCCCCAGCATTTT. It translates to CAISHRDDQPQHF.